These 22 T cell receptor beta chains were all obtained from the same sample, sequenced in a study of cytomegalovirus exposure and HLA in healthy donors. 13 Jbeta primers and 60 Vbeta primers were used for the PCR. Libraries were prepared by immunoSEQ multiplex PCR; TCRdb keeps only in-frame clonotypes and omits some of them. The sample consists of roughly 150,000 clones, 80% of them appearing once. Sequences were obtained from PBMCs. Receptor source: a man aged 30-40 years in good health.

CDR3 region: CASSVVSGGTEAFF. As DNA, the CDR3 is TGTGCCAGCAGCGTAGTATCGGGGGGCACTGAAGCTTTCTTT. This rearrangement joins TRBV9 to TRBJ1-1; the D gene is possibly TRBD1 (5 bases). The CDR3 is made up of 14 amino acids. The germline V gene encodes CDR1 SGDLS and CDR2 YYNGEE. V lost 0 bases and J lost 4, with 10 bases in between.

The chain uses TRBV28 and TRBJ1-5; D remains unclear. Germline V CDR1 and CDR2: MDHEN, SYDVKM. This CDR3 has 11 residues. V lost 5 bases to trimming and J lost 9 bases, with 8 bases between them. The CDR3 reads CASSLGLPQHF. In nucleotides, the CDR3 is TGTGCCAGCAGTCTCGGTTTGCCCCAGCATTTT.

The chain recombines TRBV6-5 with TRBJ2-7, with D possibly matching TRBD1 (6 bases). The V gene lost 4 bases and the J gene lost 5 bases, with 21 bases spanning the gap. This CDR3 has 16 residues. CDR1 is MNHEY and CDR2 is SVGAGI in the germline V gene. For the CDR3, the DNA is TGTGCCAGCAGTTCCCCCCGGACAGCCTCTCGGAACGAGCAGTACTTC. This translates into CASSSPRTASRNEQYF.

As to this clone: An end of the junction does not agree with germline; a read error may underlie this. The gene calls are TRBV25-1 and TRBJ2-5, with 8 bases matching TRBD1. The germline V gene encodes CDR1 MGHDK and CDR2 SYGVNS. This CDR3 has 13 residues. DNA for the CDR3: TGTGCCGGCAGTGGGGACAGGCAAGAGACCCAGTACTTC. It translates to CAGSGDRQETQYF. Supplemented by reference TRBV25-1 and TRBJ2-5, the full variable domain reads EADIYQTPRYLVIGTGKKITLECSQTMGHDKMYWYQQDPGMELHLIHYSYGVNSTEKGDLSSESTVSRIRTEHFPLTLESARPSHTSQYLCAGSGDRQETQYFGPGTRLLVL.

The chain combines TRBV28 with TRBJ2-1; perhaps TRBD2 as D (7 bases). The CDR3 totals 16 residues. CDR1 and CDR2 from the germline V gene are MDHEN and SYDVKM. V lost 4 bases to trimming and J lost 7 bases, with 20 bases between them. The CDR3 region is CASSSGGAGALNEQFF. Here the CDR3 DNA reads TGTGCCAGCAGTTCGGGTGGGGCGGGGGCCCTGAATGAGCAGTTCTTC.

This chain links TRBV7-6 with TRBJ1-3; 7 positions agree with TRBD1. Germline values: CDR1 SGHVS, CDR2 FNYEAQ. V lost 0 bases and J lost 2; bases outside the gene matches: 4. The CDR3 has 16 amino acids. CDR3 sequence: CASSLAAGTAGNTIYF. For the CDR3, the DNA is TGTGCCAGCAGCTTAGCCGCCGGGACAGCTGGAAACACCATATATTTT.

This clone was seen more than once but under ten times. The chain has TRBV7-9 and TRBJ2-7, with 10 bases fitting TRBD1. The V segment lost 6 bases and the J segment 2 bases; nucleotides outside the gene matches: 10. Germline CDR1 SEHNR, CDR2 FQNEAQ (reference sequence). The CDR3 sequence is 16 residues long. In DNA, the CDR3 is TGTGCCAGCAGTCTACGCGGGACAGGGGCTACCTACGAGCAGTACTTC. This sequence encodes CASSLRGTGATYEQYF.

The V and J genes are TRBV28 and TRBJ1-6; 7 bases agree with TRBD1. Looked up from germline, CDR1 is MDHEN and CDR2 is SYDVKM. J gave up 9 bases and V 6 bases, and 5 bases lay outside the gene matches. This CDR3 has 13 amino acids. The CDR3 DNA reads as TGTGCCAGCAGGCCAGGGGGAGGTTCACCCCTCCACTTT. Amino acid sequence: CASRPGGGSPLHF.

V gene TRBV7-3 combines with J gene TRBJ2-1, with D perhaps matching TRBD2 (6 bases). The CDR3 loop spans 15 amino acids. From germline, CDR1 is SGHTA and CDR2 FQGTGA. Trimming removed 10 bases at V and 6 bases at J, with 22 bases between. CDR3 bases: TGTGCCATCCCCGTGGGGGGACTGCCCCTCAATGAGCAGTTCTTC. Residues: CAIPVGGLPLNEQFF.

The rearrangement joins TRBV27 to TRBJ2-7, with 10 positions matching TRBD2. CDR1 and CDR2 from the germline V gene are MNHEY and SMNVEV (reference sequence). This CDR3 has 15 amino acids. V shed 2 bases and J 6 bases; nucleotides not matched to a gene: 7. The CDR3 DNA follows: TGTGCCAGCAGTTTAGCCCTACTAGCGGGACGCGAGCAGTACTTC. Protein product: CASSLALLAGREQYF.

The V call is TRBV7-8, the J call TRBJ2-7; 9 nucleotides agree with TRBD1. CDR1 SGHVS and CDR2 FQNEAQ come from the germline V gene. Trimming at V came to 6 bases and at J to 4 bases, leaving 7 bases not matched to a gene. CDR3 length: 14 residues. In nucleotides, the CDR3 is TGTGCCAGCAGTATGGACAGGGGTAAGTACGAGCAGTACTTC. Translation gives CASSMDRGKYEQYF.

The DNA for the CDR3 is TGTGCCAGCAGCCCAATAGCGGGAGTCGGCGATGAGCAGTTCTTC. Its protein product is CASSPIAGVGDEQFF. The rearrangement links TRBV7-3 to TRBJ2-1; 9 bases align to TRBD2. Germline V CDR1 and CDR2: SGHTA, FQGTGA. The CDR3 loop spans 15 amino acids. V was clipped by 5 bases and J by 8 bases; unmatched bases: 10.

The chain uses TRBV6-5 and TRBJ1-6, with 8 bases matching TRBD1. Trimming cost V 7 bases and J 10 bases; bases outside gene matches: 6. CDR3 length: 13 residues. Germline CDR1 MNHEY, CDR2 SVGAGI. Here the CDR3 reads CASTDRGRSPLHF. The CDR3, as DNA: TGTGCCAGCACCGACAGGGGTAGATCACCCCTCCACTTT.

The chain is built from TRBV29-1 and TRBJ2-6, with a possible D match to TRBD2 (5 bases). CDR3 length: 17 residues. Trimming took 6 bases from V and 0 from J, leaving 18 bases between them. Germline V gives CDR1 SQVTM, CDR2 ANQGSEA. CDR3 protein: CSVHHSEYHSGANVLTF. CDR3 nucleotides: TGCAGCGTCCACCATAGCGAATATCACTCTGGGGCCAACGTCCTGACTTTC.

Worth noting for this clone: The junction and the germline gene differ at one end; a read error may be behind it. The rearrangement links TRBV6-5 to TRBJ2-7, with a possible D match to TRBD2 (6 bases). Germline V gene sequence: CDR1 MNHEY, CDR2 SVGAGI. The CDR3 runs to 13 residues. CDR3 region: CASKEGVTYEQHF. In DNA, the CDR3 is TGTGCCAGCAAGGAGGGAGTGACCTACGAGCAGCACTTC.

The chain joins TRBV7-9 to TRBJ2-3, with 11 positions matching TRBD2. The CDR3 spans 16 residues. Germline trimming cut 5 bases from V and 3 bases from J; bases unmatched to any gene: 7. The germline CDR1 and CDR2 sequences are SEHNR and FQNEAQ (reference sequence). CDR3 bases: TGTGCCAGCAGCGAGCTGACTAGCGGGACGACAGATACGCAGTATTTT. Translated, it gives CASSELTSGTTDTQYF. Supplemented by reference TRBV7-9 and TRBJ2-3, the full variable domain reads DTGVSQNPRHKITKRGQNVTFRCDPISEHNRLYWYRQTLGQGPEFLTYFQNEAQLEKSRLLSDRFSAERPKGSFSTLEIQRTEQGDSAMYLCASSELTSGTTDTQYFGPGTRLTVL.

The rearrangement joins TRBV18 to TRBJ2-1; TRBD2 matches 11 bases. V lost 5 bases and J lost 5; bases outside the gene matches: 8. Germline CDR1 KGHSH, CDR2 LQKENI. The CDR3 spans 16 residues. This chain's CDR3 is CASSRAASGGNNEQFF. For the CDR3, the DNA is TGTGCCAGCTCAAGGGCAGCTAGCGGGGGGAACAATGAGCAGTTCTTC.

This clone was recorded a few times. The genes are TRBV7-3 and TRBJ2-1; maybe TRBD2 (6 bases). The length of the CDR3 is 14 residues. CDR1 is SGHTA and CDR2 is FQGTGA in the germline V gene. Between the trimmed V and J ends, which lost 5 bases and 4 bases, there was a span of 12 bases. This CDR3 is CASSPTAGYNEQFF. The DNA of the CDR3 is TGTGCCAGCAGCCCCACGGCGGGATACAATGAGCAGTTCTTC.

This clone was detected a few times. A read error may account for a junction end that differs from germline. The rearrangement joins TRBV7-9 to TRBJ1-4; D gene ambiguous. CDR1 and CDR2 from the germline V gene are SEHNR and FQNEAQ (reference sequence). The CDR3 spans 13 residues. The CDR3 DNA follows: TGTTCCAGCAGCTTATCTCGTAATGAAAAACTGTTTTTT. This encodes CSSSLSRNEKLFF.

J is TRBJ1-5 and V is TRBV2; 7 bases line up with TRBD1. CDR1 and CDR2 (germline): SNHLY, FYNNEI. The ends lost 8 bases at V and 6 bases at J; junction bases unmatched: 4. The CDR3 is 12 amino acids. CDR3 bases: TGTGCCAGCCGGGACAGTAGTCAGCCCCAGCATTTT. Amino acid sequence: CASRDSSQPQHF.

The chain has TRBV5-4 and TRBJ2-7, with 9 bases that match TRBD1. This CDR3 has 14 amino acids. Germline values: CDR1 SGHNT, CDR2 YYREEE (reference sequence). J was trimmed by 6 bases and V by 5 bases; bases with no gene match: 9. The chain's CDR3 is CASSTGGARLEQYF. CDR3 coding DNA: TGTGCCAGCAGTACAGGGGGCGCGAGGCTCGAGCAGTACTTC.

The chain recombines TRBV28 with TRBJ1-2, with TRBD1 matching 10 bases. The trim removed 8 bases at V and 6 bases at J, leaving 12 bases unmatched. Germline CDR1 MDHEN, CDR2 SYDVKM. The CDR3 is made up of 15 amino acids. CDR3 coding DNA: TGTGCCAGCCGCGGGACAGGGGCTCGCTGGGATGGCTACACCTTC. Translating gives CASRGTGARWDGYTF.